These 22 T cell receptor beta chains came from one sample sequenced in a study of control samples from healthy donors and cancer patients. TCRdb keeps only in-frame clones here, not all; method: immunoSEQ multiplex PCR. The sample shows 100,000 to 150,000 clones, approximately 90% of them seen only once. Sequenced input: blood. These receptors all come from a man in his forties or fifties in good health.

The rearrangement joins TRBV4-1 to TRBJ2-3; the D is unclear. The CDR3 spans 17 residues. Trimming removed 0 bases at V and 0 bases at J, with 13 bases between. Germline-derived CDR1 and CDR2 are MGHRA and YSYEKL. CDR3 DNA: TGCGCCAGCAGCCAAGATGTAGCCGGATTTAGCACAGATACGCAGTATTTT. This sequence encodes CASSQDVAGFSTDTQYF.

A single count supports this clone. J is TRBJ2-7 and V is TRBV2; the D is unclear. The CDR3 totals 12 residues. CDR1 and CDR2 (germline): SNHLY, FYNNEI. V was trimmed by 2 bases and J by 6 bases, leaving 8 bases between them. CDR3 protein: CASSERLGEQYF. The CDR3 DNA is TGTGCCAGCAGTGAAAGGTTGGGCGAGCAGTACTTC.

The V and J genes are TRBV11-2 and TRBJ2-5; TRBD1 aligns across 8 bases. J lost 4 bases, V lost 2 bases, and 9 bases had no gene match. The germline V gene encodes CDR1 SGHAT and CDR2 FQNNGV. There are 16 residues in the CDR3. CDR3 coding DNA: TGTGCCAGCAGCTTATCGATCCAGGGGGCCGGAGAGACCCAGTACTTC. Its translation is CASSLSIQGAGETQYF.

The V call is TRBV30, the J call TRBJ1-3; tentatively, D is TRBD1 (5 bases). This CDR3 region has 15 residues. Deletions cut 4 bases from V and 3 bases from J, with 16 bases between. From germline, CDR1 is GTSNPN and CDR2 SVGIG (reference sequence). The CDR3 DNA sequence: TGTGCCTGGATCCCCCCAGGGAGAATTGGAAACACCATATATTTT. Translated, it gives CAWIPPGRIGNTIYF.

This clone was seen a handful of times. This chain uses TRBV16 with TRBJ1-1, with 7 bases identical to TRBD1. This CDR3 comprises 14 residues. With V trimmed by 4 bases and J by 10 bases, 12 bases remained unmatched. Germline-derived CDR1 and CDR2 are KGHSY and FQNENV. The CDR3 is CASSPTQGGAGAFF. The CDR3 DNA sequence: TGTGCCAGCAGCCCGACCCAGGGGGGGGCCGGAGCTTTCTTT.

This chain connects TRBV6-5 to TRBJ1-5; 7 bases are shared with TRBD1. Germline CDR1 reads MNHEY; CDR2 reads SVGAGI. The CDR3 runs 14 residues. Losses at the gene ends were 8 bases for V and 7 bases for J; bases not matched to a gene: 11. The chain's CDR3 is CASGRQGWGQPQHF. For the CDR3, the DNA is TGTGCCAGCGGGAGACAGGGATGGGGCCAGCCCCAGCATTTT.

This clone was picked up one time. This chain uses TRBV13 with TRBJ2-2, with 9 positions matching TRBD2. Germline trimming cut 5 bases from V and 0 bases from J; bases unmatched to any gene: 7. The CDR3 runs 17 residues. CDR1 and CDR2 (germline): PRHDT, FYEKMQ (reference sequence). The CDR3 is CASSLPSGVANTGELFF. The CDR3 DNA follows: TGTGCCAGCAGCCTACCTAGCGGGGTGGCGAACACCGGGGAGCTGTTTTTT.

The chain links TRBV6-1 to TRBJ1-5, with D hard to call. The CDR3 covers 14 residues. Germline V gene lookup returns CDR1 MNHNS and CDR2 SASEGT. Trimming stripped 2 bases from V and 2 bases from J, with 7 bases between. The CDR3 loop reads CASSERLGNQPQHF. DNA of the CDR3: TGTGCCAGCAGTGAAAGGTTGGGCAATCAGCCCCAGCATTTT.

The chain recombines TRBV19 with TRBJ2-2; D remains ambiguous. The CDR3 extends over 15 amino acids. V lost 1 base to trimming and J lost 0 bases, with 6 bases between them. The germline V gene encodes CDR1 LNHDA and CDR2 SQIVND (reference sequence). The CDR3 DNA reads TGTGCCAGTAGTATAGTACAGTCGAACACCGGGGAGCTGTTTTTT. Its translation is CASSIVQSNTGELFF. The variable domain in full, with the rest retrieved from reference TRBV19 and TRBJ2-2, is DGGITQSPKYLFRKEGQNVTLSCEQNLNHDAMYWYRQDPGQGLRLIYYSQIVNDFQKGDIAEGYSVSREKKESFPLTVTSAQKNPTAFYLCASSIVQSNTGELFFGEGSRLTVL.

This rearrangement joins TRBV5-1 to TRBJ1-1; D is perhaps TRBD1 (5 bases). The CDR3 is made up of 16 amino acids. Trimming shortened V by 5 bases and J by 0 bases, and 17 bases separated the two germline ends. Germline V gene lookup returns CDR1 SGHRS and CDR2 YFSETQ. As DNA, the CDR3 is TGCGCCAGCAGGGGACTGCAAAACGGGGTGAACACTGAAGCTTTCTTT. Protein sequence: CASRGLQNGVNTEAFF.

The genes are TRBV7-3 and TRBJ2-3; D remains ambiguous. With 1 base removed from V and 4 bases from J, the gap between germline ends came to 12 bases. Looked up from germline, CDR1 is SGHTA and CDR2 is FQGTGA. The CDR3 has 15 amino acids. The CDR3 loop reads CASSLSPTGADTQYF. The CDR3 DNA sequence: TGTGCCAGCAGCTTAAGCCCTACCGGCGCAGATACGCAGTATTTT.

The rearrangement links TRBV3-1 (or the pseudogene TRBV3-2) to TRBJ1-4, with D possibly being TRBD1 (5 bases). V was cut by 4 bases and J by 8 bases, with 11 bases left in between. Germline CDR1 is LGHDT and CDR2 is YNNKEL (reference sequence). This CDR3 is built from 13 residues. CDR3 coding DNA: TGTGCCAGCAGCCGACTGACAGAAGAAAAACTGTTTTTT. This encodes CASSRLTEEKLFF.

The rearrangement links TRBV5-4 to TRBJ2-5, with 9 bases lining up with TRBD1. Germline V CDR1 and CDR2: SGHNT, YYREEE (reference sequence). The J segment lost 5 bases and the V segment lost 0 bases, leaving 11 bases of the junction unmatched. CDR3 length: 17 amino acids. The CDR3 loop is CASSLGGQGRGGETQYF. The CDR3 DNA follows: TGTGCCAGCAGCTTGGGAGGACAGGGGAGAGGAGGGGAGACCCAGTACTTC.

This rearrangement joins TRBV28 to TRBJ2-7, with TRBD1 matching over 8 bases. The V gene end was trimmed by 8 bases and the J gene end by 7 bases; junction bases not matched to a gene: 10. The CDR3 length is 13 residues. From germline, CDR1 is MDHEN and CDR2 SYDVKM. The DNA of the CDR3 is TGTGCCAGCGGGCTGGGACAGGTTACAGAGCAGTACTTC. Protein: CASGLGQVTEQYF.

The chain recombines TRBV10-3 with TRBJ1-1; D is possibly TRBD1 (6 bases). The CDR3 runs 15 residues. Trimming pared 5 bases from V and 3 bases from J, leaving 16 bases between. The germline V gene has CDR1 ENHRY and CDR2 SYGVKD. In DNA, the CDR3 is TGTGCCATCAGTCCACAAAAGGGGGTGGACACTGAAGCTTTCTTT. Translating gives CAISPQKGVDTEAFF.

The chain is built from TRBV6-2 or TRBV6-3 and TRBJ1-6; tentatively, D is TRBD1 (5 bases). CDR3 length: 17 residues. V was pared by 0 bases and J by 10 bases, with 19 bases between. The V gene's germline CDR1 is MNHEY and CDR2 SVGEGT. The CDR3, as DNA: TGTGCCAGCAGTTACTCGAAGGGTATCAGGGTGTTGTCACCCCTCCACTTT. This encodes CASSYSKGIRVLSPLHF.

A few counts support this clone. The chain links TRBV5-1 to TRBJ1-5, with D unclear. From germline, CDR1 is SGHRS and CDR2 YFSETQ. The length of the CDR3 is 15 residues. Trimming stripped 0 bases from V and 7 bases from J, with 14 bases between. CDR3 nucleotides: TGCGCCAGCAGCTTGGATGCCAAGAGTGGGCAGCCCCAGCATTTT. It translates to CASSLDAKSGQPQHF. Drawing the rest from reference TRBV5-1 and TRBJ1-5, the complete variable domain is KAGVTQTPRYLIKTRGQQVTLSCSPISGHRSVSWYQQTPGQGLQFLFEYFSETQRNKGNFPGRFSGRQFSNSRSEMNVSTLELGDSALYLCASSLDAKSGQPQHFGDGTRLSIL.

This rearrangement joins TRBV5-1 to TRBJ2-5, with a possible D match to TRBD1 (5 bases). With 2 bases removed from V and 5 bases from J, the gap between germline ends came to 13 bases. Germline loops: CDR1 SGHRS, CDR2 YFSETQ. The CDR3 runs to 14 residues. In nucleotides, the CDR3 is TGCGCCAGCAGCTTTGACAGTCAGGTGGAGACCCAGTACTTC. It is translated as CASSFDSQVETQYF.

The chain couples TRBV7-6 to TRBJ2-7; 8 nucleotides match TRBD2. Germline loops: CDR1 SGHVS, CDR2 FNYEAQ. Germline trimming cut 1 base from V and 5 bases from J; bases unmatched to any gene: 16. This CDR3 has 18 amino acids. CDR3 sequence: CASSLGARDWAGGNEQYF. In DNA, the CDR3 is TGTGCCAGCAGCTTAGGGGCTAGGGACTGGGCGGGGGGTAACGAGCAGTACTTC.

This chain links TRBV25-1 with TRBJ1-4, with D uncertain. This CDR3 comprises 16 residues. V lost 7 bases and J 7 bases, leaving 22 bases between the germline ends. CDR1 and CDR2 from the germline V gene are MGHDK and SYGVNS. The CDR3 DNA reads as TGTGCCAGCACCTCTTCGGCAGGCCCTAAGGGTGAAAAACTGTTTTTT. Encoded protein: CASTSSAGPKGEKLFF.

The chain combines TRBV7-2 with TRBJ1-2; tentative D call: TRBD1 (5 bases). Between the trimmed V and J ends, which lost 7 bases and 4 bases, there was a span of 13 bases. Looked up from germline, CDR1 is SGHTA and CDR2 is FQGNSA. There are 13 residues in the CDR3. The chain's CDR3 is CASTQGFGYGYTF. Here the CDR3 DNA reads TGTGCCAGCACTCAGGGTTTTGGCTATGGCTACACCTTC.

This rearrangement joins TRBV2 to TRBJ1-5; D uncertain. Germline V gene lookup returns CDR1 SNHLY and CDR2 FYNNEI. Between the trimmed V and J ends, which lost 6 bases and 2 bases, there was a span of 14 bases. The CDR3 consists of 15 residues. The CDR3 loop reads CASSDRLAGNQPQHF. DNA for the CDR3: TGTGCCAGCAGCGATCGCCTGGCGGGCAATCAGCCCCAGCATTTT.